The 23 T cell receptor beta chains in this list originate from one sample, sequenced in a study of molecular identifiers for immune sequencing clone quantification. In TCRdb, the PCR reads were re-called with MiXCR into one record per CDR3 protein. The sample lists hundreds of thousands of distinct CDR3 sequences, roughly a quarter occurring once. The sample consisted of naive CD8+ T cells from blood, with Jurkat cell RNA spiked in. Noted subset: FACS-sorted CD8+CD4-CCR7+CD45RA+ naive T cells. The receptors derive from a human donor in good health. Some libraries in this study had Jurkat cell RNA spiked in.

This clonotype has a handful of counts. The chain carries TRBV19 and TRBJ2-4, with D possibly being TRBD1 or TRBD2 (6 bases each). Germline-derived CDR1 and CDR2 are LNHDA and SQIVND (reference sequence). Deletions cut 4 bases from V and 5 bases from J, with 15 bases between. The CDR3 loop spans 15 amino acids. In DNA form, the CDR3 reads TGTGCCAGTAGTAAGGGGGGTAGGTCCGAAAACATTCAGTACTTC. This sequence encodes CASSKGGRSENIQYF. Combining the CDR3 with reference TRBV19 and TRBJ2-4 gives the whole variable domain DGGITQSPKYLFRKEGQNVTLSCEQNLNHDAMYWYRQDPGQGLRLIYYSQIVNDFQKGDIAEGYSVSREKKESFPLTVTSAQKNPTAFYLCASSKGGRSENIQYFGAGTRLSVL.

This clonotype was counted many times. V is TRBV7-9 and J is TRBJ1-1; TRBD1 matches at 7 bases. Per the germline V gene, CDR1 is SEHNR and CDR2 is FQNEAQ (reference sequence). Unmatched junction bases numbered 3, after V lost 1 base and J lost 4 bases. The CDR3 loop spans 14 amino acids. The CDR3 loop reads CASSLGRGRTEAFF. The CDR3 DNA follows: TGTGCCAGCAGCTTAGGGAGGGGGCGCACTGAAGCTTTCTTT. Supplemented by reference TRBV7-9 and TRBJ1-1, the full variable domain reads DTGVSQNPRHKITKRGQNVTFRCDPISEHNRLYWYRQTLGQGPEFLTYFQNEAQLEKSRLLSDRFSAERPKGSFSTLEIQRTEQGDSAMYLCASSLGRGRTEAFFGQGTRLTVV.

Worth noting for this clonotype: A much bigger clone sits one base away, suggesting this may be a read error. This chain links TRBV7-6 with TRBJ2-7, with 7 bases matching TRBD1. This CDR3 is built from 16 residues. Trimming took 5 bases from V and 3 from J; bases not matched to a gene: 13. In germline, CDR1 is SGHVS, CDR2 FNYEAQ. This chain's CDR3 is CASSPLPDRADYEQYF. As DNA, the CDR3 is TGTGCCAGCAGCCCCCTTCCAGACAGGGCCGACTACGAGCAGTACTTC.

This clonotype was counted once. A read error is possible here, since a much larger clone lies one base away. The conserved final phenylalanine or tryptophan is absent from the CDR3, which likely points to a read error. As DNA, the CDR3 is TGTGCCAGCAGCTTAGGCACAGGGCTCGGTGAAGCTTTCTAT. Its translation is CASSLGTGLGEAFY. This rearrangement joins TRBV13 to TRBJ1-1, with a weak D call TRBD1 (6 bases). The CDR3 length is 14 residues. The germline CDR1 and CDR2 sequences are PRHDT and FYEKMQ (reference sequence). V lost 0 bases and J lost 7, with 12 bases in between.

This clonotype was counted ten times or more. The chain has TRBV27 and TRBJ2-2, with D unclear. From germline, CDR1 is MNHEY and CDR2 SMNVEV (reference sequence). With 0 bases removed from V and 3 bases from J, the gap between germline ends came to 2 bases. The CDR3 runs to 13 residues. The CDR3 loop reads CASSLSYTGELFF. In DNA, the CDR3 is TGTGCCAGCAGTTTATCGTACACCGGGGAGCTGTTTTTT.

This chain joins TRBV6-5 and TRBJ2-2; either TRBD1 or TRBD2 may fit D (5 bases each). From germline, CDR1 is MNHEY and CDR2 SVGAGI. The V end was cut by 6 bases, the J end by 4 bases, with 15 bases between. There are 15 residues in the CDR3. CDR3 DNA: TGTGCCAGCAGCTACGGGGCGAGAGTCACCGGGGAGCTGTTTTTT. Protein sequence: CASSYGARVTGELFF.

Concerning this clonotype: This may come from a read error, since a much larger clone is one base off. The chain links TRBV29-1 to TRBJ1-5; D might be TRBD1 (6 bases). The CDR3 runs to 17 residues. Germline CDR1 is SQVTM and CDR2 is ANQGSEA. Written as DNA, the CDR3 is TGCAGCGTCGCCCAGGTCGTGAGCCGGGACAAAAATCAGCCCCCGCATTTT. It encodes CSVAQVVSRDKNQPPHF.

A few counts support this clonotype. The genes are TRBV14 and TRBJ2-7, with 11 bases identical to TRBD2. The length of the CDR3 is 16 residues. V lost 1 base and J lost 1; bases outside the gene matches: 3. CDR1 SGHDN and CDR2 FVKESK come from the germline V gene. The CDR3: CASSQGGTSGSYEQYF. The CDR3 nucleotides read TGTGCCAGCAGCCAAGGAGGGACTAGCGGTTCCTACGAGCAGTACTTC.

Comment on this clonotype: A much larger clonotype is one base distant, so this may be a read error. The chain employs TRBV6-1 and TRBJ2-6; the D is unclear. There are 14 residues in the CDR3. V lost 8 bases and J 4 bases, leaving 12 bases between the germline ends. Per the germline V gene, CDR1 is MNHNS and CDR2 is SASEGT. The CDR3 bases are TGTGCCAGCGGTTCACTTTCGGGGGCCAACGTCCTGACTTTC. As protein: CASGSLSGANVLTF.

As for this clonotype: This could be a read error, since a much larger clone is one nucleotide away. DNA of the CDR3: TGTGCCAGCAGCCCTAACCAAGGCAGTCTCTACGAGCAGTACTTC. Translation: CASSPNQGSLYEQYF. J is TRBJ2-7 and V is TRBV7-9, with no clear D. V lost 5 bases and J 3 bases, leaving 17 bases between the germline ends. Germline values: CDR1 SEHNR, CDR2 FQNEAQ (reference sequence). The CDR3 runs to 15 residues.

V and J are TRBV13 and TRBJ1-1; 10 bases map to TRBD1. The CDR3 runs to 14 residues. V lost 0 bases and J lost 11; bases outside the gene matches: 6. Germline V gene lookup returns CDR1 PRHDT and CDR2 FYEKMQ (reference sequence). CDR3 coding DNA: TGTGCCAGCAGCTTAGGGACAGGGGGCGTTGGGGCTTTCTTT. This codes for CASSLGTGGVGAFF.

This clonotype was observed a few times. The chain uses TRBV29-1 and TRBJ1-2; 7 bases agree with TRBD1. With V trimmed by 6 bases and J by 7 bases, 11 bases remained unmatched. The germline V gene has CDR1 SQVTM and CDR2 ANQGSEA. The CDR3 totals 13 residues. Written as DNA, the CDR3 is TGCAGCGTCCAGCTGTGGGACAGTGGTGGCTACACCTTC. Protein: CSVQLWDSGGYTF.

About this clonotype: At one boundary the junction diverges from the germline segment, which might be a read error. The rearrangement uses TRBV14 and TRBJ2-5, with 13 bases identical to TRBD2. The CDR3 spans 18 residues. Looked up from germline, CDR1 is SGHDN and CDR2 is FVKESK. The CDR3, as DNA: TGTGCCAGCAGCCAAGAGGGACTAGCGGGACCGTACCAAGAGGCCCAGTACTTC. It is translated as CASSQEGLAGPYQEAQYF.

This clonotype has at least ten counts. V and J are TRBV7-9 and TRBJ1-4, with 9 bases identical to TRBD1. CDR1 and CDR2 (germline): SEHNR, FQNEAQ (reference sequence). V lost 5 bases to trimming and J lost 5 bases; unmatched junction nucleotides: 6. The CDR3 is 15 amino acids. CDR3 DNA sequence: TGTGCCAGCAGCGGCTGGGACAGGGAGAATGAAAAACTGTTTTTT. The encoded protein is CASSGWDRENEKLFF.

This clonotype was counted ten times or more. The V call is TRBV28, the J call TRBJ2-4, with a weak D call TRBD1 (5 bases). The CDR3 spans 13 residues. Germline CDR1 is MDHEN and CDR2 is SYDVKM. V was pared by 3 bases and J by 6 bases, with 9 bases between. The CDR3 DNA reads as TGTGCCAGCAGTTTTGACAGCAGAAACATTCAGTACTTC. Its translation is CASSFDSRNIQYF.

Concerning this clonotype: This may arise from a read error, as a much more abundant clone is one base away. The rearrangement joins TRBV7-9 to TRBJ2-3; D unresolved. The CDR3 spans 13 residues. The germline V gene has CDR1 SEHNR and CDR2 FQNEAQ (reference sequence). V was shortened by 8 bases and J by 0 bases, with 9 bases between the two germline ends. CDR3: CASGPSSTDTQYF. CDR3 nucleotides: TGTGCCAGCGGCCCTAGTAGCACAGATACGCAGTATTTT.

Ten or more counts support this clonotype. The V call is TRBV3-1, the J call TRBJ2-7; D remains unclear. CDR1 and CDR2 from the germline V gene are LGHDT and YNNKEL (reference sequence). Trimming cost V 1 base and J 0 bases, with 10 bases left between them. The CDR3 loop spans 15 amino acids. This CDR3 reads CASSQGTVPSYEQYF. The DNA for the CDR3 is TGTGCCAGCAGCCAAGGGACGGTCCCCTCCTACGAGCAGTACTTC.

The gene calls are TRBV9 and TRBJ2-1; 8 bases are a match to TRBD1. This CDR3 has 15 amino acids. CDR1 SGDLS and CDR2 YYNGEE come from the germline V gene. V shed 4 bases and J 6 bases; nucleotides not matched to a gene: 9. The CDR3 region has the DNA TGTGCCAGCAGCTCTTCCGGGACAGGTTGCAATGAGCAGTTCTTC. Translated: CASSSSGTGCNEQFF.

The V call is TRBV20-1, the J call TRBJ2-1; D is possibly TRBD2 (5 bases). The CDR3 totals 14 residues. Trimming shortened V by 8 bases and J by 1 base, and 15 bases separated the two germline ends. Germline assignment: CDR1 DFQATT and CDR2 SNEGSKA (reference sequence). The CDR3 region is CSQSVRGSYNEQFF. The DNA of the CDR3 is TGCAGTCAATCGGTAAGAGGGTCCTACAATGAGCAGTTCTTC.

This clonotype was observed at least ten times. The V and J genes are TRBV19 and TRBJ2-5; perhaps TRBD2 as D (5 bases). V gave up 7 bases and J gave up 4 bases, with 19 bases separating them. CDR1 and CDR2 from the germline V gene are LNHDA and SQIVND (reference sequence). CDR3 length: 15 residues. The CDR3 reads CASKVSGEGSETQYF. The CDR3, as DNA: TGTGCCAGTAAAGTCAGCGGAGAGGGTTCAGAGACCCAGTACTTC.

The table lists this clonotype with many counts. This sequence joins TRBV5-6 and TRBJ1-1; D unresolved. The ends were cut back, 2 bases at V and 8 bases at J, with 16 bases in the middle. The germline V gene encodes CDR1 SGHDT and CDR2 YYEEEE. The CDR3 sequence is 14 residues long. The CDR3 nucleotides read TGTGCCAGCAGCTTCAGTCCCGCTCCCTGGGAAGCTTTCTTT. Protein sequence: CASSFSPAPWEAFF.

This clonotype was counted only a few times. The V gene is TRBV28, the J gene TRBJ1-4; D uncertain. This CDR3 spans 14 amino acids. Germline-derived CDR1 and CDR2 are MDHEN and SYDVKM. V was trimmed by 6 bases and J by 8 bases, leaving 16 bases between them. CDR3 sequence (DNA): TGTGCCAGCAGCTCAGTCTATGACCGAGAAAAACTGTTTTTT. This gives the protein CASSSVYDREKLFF.

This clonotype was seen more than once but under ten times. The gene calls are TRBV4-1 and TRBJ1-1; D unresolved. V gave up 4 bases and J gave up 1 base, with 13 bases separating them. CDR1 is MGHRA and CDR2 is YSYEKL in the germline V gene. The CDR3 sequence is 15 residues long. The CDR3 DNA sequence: TGCGCCAGCAGCCTCGACCAGCTTCCGAACACTGAAGCTTTCTTT. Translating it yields CASSLDQLPNTEAFF.